This TCR beta chain derives from a study of Ad26.COV2.S vaccination and SARS-CoV-2 variants. This clone has a count of ten or more. Described treatment: roughly 19 received Ad26.COV2.S at low or high dose, single or two shots; 5 received placebo; per-sample allocation not given. Material that was analyzed had been drawn on day 63 after the first vaccine or placebo injection. The trim removed 3 bases at V and 7 bases at J, leaving 6 bases unmatched. Germline CDR1 reads SQVTM; CDR2 reads ANQGSEA. The CDR3 contains 13 residues. The data were produced by immunoSEQ multiplex PCR, yet TCRdb's version contains in-frame clones alone and is incomplete. The data show approximately 240,000 clones, 70% to 90% seen once.

Specimen: peripheral blood, collected in a trial of Ad26.COV2.S vaccine versus placebo. This chain joins TRBV29-1 and TRBJ1-5, with 7 bases matching TRBD1. The receptor was derived from a person between 18 and 59 years old who received the Ad26.COV2.S COVID-19 vaccine or a placebo. This chain's CDR3 is CSVERGPGQPQHF. DNA of the CDR3: TGCAGCGTTGAGAGGGGGCCGGGGCAGCCCCAGCATTTT. Variable domain in full (rest from reference TRBV29-1 and TRBJ1-5): SAVISQKPSRDICQRGTSLTIQCQVDSQVTMMFWYRQQPGQSLTLIATANQGSEATYESGFVIDKFPISRPNLTFSTLTVSNMSPEDSSIYLCSVERGPGQPQHFGDGTRLSIL.